The 13 T cell receptor beta chains listed next were all sequenced from one sample in a study of blood T cells in healthy people across ages (dated by TCRdb to 2013 to 2016). Library construction relied on 5' RACE. The sequencer was an Illumina HiSeq 2500. The second PCR ran for roughly 6 to 11 cycles and used a J-beta primer mix along with a sample-barcoded 5' primer. The public reads were quality trimmed at Q25 with fastp and then assembled into clones with MiXCR by TCRdb, keeping productive beta chains. Rows are combined by CDR3 protein, so each entry shows the most common genes and DNA. The table for this sample lists approximately 820,000 distinct CDR3 sequences; around 43% of them were counted only once. The top ten clones comprise roughly 18% of the sample. Sample: blood. These receptor sequences come from a man between 60 and 75 years old in good health.

This clonotype has just a few counts. V is TRBV27 and J is TRBJ2-1; the D gene is possibly TRBD1 (6 bases). The V and J ends lost 8 bases and 4 bases respectively, with 15 bases between them. CDR3 length: 14 amino acids. Germline V CDR1 and CDR2: MNHEY, SMNVEV (reference sequence). Here the CDR3 DNA reads TGTGCCAGCCGGAATCGGGACAAATACAATGAGCAGTTCTTC. Protein: CASRNRDKYNEQFF.

Comment on this clonotype: Mismatch with germline at one junction end may stem from a read error. The chain recombines TRBV7-3 with TRBJ2-2; 7 nucleotides align to TRBD1. Per germline, CDR1 SGHTA and CDR2 FQGTGA. This CDR3 spans 16 amino acids. CDR3 coding DNA: TGTACCAGCAGCTTTCTGGGACAGCCGAACACCGGGGAGCTGTTTTTT. Its translation is CTSSFLGQPNTGELFF.

The V gene is TRBV6-5, the J gene TRBJ1-6, with D hard to call. V shed 6 bases and J shed 9 bases, with 18 bases lying between them. Per the germline V gene, CDR1 is MNHEY and CDR2 is SVGAGI. CDR3 length: 15 residues. CDR3 DNA sequence: TGTGCCAGCAGCCTCTTGAAGATGGGGTTTTCACCCCTCCACTTT. Its translation is CASSLLKMGFSPLHF.

This clonotype was seen repeatedly, ten times or more. The V gene is TRBV7-9, the J gene TRBJ1-1; possible D gene TRBD1, 5 bases. Germline lookup yields CDR1 SEHNR and CDR2 FQNEAQ (reference sequence). V gave up 7 bases and J gave up 4 bases, with 13 bases separating them. This CDR3 region has 13 residues. The DNA for the CDR3 is TGTGCCAGCACTAAAAACCAGGGCACTGAAGCTTTCTTT. This gives the protein CASTKNQGTEAFF.

This clonotype was detected only a few times. V usage is TRBV20-1 and J usage is TRBJ2-1; D is possibly TRBD1 or TRBD2 (5 bases each). V was trimmed by 6 bases and J by 9 bases, leaving 12 bases between them. Germline lookup yields CDR1 DFQATT and CDR2 SNEGSKA (reference sequence). The CDR3 sequence is 11 residues long. CDR3 sequence: CSAQRGVEQFF. The CDR3 DNA is TGCAGTGCCCAGAGGGGCGTTGAGCAGTTCTTC.

This clonotype was observed many times. The V call is TRBV12-3 or TRBV12-4, the J call TRBJ2-5, with 7 bases lining up with TRBD2. The trim removed 5 bases at V and 5 bases at J, leaving 8 bases unmatched. The CDR3 runs 14 residues. CDR3 amino acids: CASSTGLVSETQYF. The CDR3 coding sequence is TGTGCCAGCAGTACCGGACTAGTCTCCGAGACCCAGTACTTC.

The rearrangement uses TRBV7-2 and TRBJ2-7, with D possibly matching TRBD1 (6 bases). V was pared by 5 bases and J by 2 bases, with 13 bases between. This CDR3 has 14 amino acids. The V gene's germline CDR1 is SGHTA and CDR2 FQGNSA. The CDR3 sequence: CASSPRTVPYEQYF. DNA for the CDR3: TGTGCCAGCAGCCCGAGGACAGTCCCCTACGAGCAGTACTTC.

The J gene is TRBJ1-1, the V gene TRBV4-1, with a tentative D call TRBD1 (6 bases). V lost 0 bases and J lost 1, with 18 bases in between. This CDR3 has 18 residues. Looked up from germline, CDR1 is MGHRA and CDR2 is YSYEKL. CDR3 sequence: CASSQDSLGAAGNTEAFF. CDR3 bases: TGCGCCAGCAGCCAAGATTCGCTGGGGGCCGCGGGGAACACTGAAGCTTTCTTT.

This clonotype was counted between two and nine times. The chain couples TRBV20-1 to TRBJ2-5; no definite D call. Gene TRBJ2-7 matches the end of the DNA better, so the J call may be wrong. There are 13 residues in the CDR3. Germline loops: CDR1 DFQATT, CDR2 SNEGSKA (reference sequence). CDR3 loop: CSARTGGLGEQYF. The DNA for the CDR3 is TGCAGTGCTAGAACCGGCGGCTTGGGCGAGCAGTACTTC.

The J gene is TRBJ2-7, the V gene TRBV5-6, with 10 bases aligning to TRBD1. The germline CDR1 and CDR2 sequences are SGHDT and YYEEEE. This CDR3 is built from 15 residues. V gave up 1 base and J gave up 6 bases; unmatched junction bases: 7. The CDR3 is CASSLNDRGHGEQYF. The CDR3 region has the DNA TGTGCCAGCAGCTTGAATGACAGGGGGCACGGCGAGCAGTACTTC.

This clonotype has only a few counts. The rearrangement joins TRBV7-2 to TRBJ2-5; the match to TRBD2 covers 10 bases. Looked up from germline, CDR1 is SGHTA and CDR2 is FQGNSA. Trimming removed 5 bases from V and 1 base from J; junction bases left unmatched: 10. The CDR3 has 17 amino acids. The CDR3 DNA follows: TGTGCCAGCAGCCGAGGAGCGGGGGGGCGGTCCCAAGAGACCCAGTACTTC. It yields the protein CASSRGAGGRSQETQYF. The full variable domain, its missing parts supplied by reference TRBV7-2 and TRBJ2-5, is GAGVSQSPSNKVTEKGKDVELRCDPISGHTALYWYRQSLGQGLEFLIYFQGNSAPDKSGLPSDRFSAERTGGSVSTLTIQRTQQEDSAVYLCASSRGAGGRSQETQYFGPGTRLLVL.

Here the CDR3 reads CASSLEARRPYNEQFF. The CDR3 nucleotides are TGTGCCAGCAGCTTGGAGGCTAGACGACCTTACAATGAGCAGTTCTTC. This chain uses TRBV5-6 with TRBJ2-1; D unresolved. Germline assignment: CDR1 SGHDT and CDR2 YYEEEE. V lost 0 bases to trimming and J lost 4 bases, with 14 bases between them. The CDR3 consists of 16 residues.

The chain is built from TRBV20-1 and TRBJ2-4, with D perhaps matching TRBD1 (6 bases). The DNA end is a closer match to TRBJ2-7, so the J assignment may be wrong. The CDR3 is 14 residues long. The germline V gene encodes CDR1 DFQATT and CDR2 SNEGSKA (reference sequence). The CDR3 protein is CSARERQGSSEQYF. CDR3 sequence (DNA): TGCAGTGCTAGGGAGCGTCAGGGGAGTAGCGAGCAGTACTTC.